Listed below are T cell receptor beta chains from one sample, sequenced in a study of OX40 agonist ivuxolimab in advanced cancers. The protocol was immunoSEQ multiplex PCR, while the TCRdb copy is restricted to in-frame clones and leaves out a portion. The profile shows around 87,000 clones, roughly 94% of them singletons. Sample: CD4+ or CD8+ T cells sorted from blood, taken in a trial of the OX40 agonist ivuxolimab. These receptors came from an adult with an advanced solid tumor such as melanoma, head and neck, liver or kidney cancer. CDR3s include the opening cysteine and the closing phenylalanine or tryptophan.

cdr3_length: 14; j_call: TRBJ2-2; v_call: TRBV13; cdr3_aa: CASSSRTYTGELFF
cdr3_length: 14; j_call: TRBJ2-1; v_call: TRBV27; cdr3_aa: CASSLVGRDNEQFF
cdr3_length: 17; j_call: TRBJ2-3; v_call: TRBV5-1; cdr3_aa: CASSSYSGGAGTDTQYF
cdr3_length: 14; j_call: TRBJ2-7; v_call: TRBV30; cdr3_aa: CAWSVFPWVNEQYF
cdr3_length: 15; j_call: TRBJ2-5; v_call: TRBV4-1; cdr3_aa: CASSQDRSTSETQYF
cdr3_length: 15; j_call: TRBJ1-3; v_call: TRBV4-2; cdr3_aa: CASTSTASSGNTIYF
cdr3_length: 15; j_call: TRBJ2-1; v_call: TRBV5-1; cdr3_aa: CASRIREGSYNEQFF
cdr3_length: 15; j_call: TRBJ1-2; v_call: TRBV19; cdr3_aa: CASSIGPVYSYGYTF
cdr3_length: 15; j_call: TRBJ2-7; v_call: TRBV30; cdr3_aa: CAWMAADRGGYEQYF
cdr3_length: 14; j_call: TRBJ1-4; v_call: TRBV9; cdr3_aa: CASSEGTGLEKLFF
cdr3_length: 12; j_call: TRBJ2-2; v_call: TRBV29-1; cdr3_aa: CSVARETGELFF
cdr3_length: 14; j_call: TRBJ1-2; v_call: TRBV6-7; cdr3_aa: CASSYGRANYGYTF
cdr3_length: 17; j_call: TRBJ2-3; v_call: TRBV5-1; cdr3_aa: CASSLAGRGGFTDTQYF
cdr3_length: 12; j_call: TRBJ2-1; v_call: TRBV13; cdr3_aa: CASTTDSNEQFF
cdr3_length: 13; j_call: TRBJ1-2; v_call: TRBV7-9; cdr3_aa: CASSPEGIYGYTF
cdr3_length: 16; j_call: TRBJ2-1; v_call: TRBV4-1; cdr3_aa: CASSQTSLSSYNEQFF
cdr3_length: 15; j_call: TRBJ2-3; v_call: TRBV13; cdr3_aa: CASSSGTGSTDTQYF
cdr3_length: 13; j_call: -; v_call: TRBV5-4; cdr3_aa: CASKGGAAYEQYF
cdr3_length: 11; j_call: TRBJ1-4; v_call: TRBV6-5; cdr3_aa: CASSYGEKLFF
cdr3_length: 15; j_call: TRBJ2-1; v_call: TRBV6-4; cdr3_aa: CASSPGSGSYNEQFF
cdr3_length: 15; j_call: TRBJ1-5; v_call: TRBV27; cdr3_aa: CASKILAGSNQPQHF
cdr3_length: 13; j_call: TRBJ2-2; v_call: TRBV25-1; cdr3_aa: CASSEPGGGELFF
cdr3_length: 15; j_call: TRBJ2-2; v_call: TRBV10-3; cdr3_aa: CAISRLAGTTGELFF
cdr3_length: 14; j_call: TRBJ2-7; v_call: TRBV13; cdr3_aa: CASSLGRDPYEQYF
cdr3_length: 15; j_call: TRBJ2-2; v_call: TRBV7-8; cdr3_aa: CATGAGGLGTGELFF
cdr3_length: 16; j_call: TRBJ2-7; v_call: TRBV30; cdr3_aa: CAWSASPPRTTYEQYF
cdr3_length: 15; j_call: TRBJ1-5; v_call: TRBV5-5; cdr3_aa: CASSPTGFSNQPQHF
cdr3_length: 12; j_call: TRBJ1-1; v_call: TRBV5-6; cdr3_aa: CASSGPQLEAFF
cdr3_length: 16; j_call: TRBJ1-4; v_call: TRBV12-5; cdr3_aa: CASGLAGETTNEKLFF